The source of this T cell receptor beta chain is a study of tumor-infiltrating lymphocytes in primary liver carcinoma. Using a constant-region primer together with ProtoScript II reverse transcriptase, TCR beta cDNA was made from roughly 520 ng of total RNA. It was through three nested multiplex PCR rounds of slightly modified ARM-PCR that TCR beta libraries arose. Amplification in the first two PCR rounds was performed using TRBV1-TRBV30 forward primers and a C-beta reverse primer for around 11 cycles each. TCRdb called the multiplex PCR reads again in MiXCR, with one record for every CDR3 protein. This table holds more than 150,000 distinct CDR3 sequences, about 60% found once. This clonotype has more than one count but fewer than ten. The authors took blood RNA from unsorted whole blood and also extracted germline DNA. There are 12 residues in the CDR3. V was shortened by 3 bases and J by 2 bases, with 5 bases between the two germline ends. CDR1 and CDR2 from the germline V gene are ENHRY and SYGVKD.

Input material: peripheral blood. This chain uses TRBV10-3 with TRBJ2-7; no reliable D call. This receptor was identified in a man aged 35-49 years with primary liver carcinoma and hepatitis B virus infection. CDR3 sequence reads: CAISEDTYEQYF. CDR3 DNA: TGTGCCATCAGTGAAGATACCTACGAGCAGTACTTC.